This T cell receptor beta chain appears in the sequencing data of a study of a mutant IDH1 vaccine in newly diagnosed glioma. Study-level background: Receipt of radiotherapy, temozolomide, or both preceded the study, and most received both.

Time point here: week 11, during vaccination. Topical imiquimod accompanied each vaccine dose, which consisted of 300 ug of mutant IDH1 20-mer peptide. Trimming at V came to 0 bases and at J to 3 bases, leaving 6 bases not matched to a gene. From germline, CDR1 is SGDLS and CDR2 YYNGEE. The CDR3 is 17 amino acids. As regards this clone: Antigen unknown.

Only in-frame clones appear in the TCRdb table, and some are missing; sequencing was by immunoSEQ multiplex PCR. The sample holds about 32,000 clones, 60% to 80% seen once. This TCR derives from a man aged 25-45 years with glioma. Sample: PBMCs, taken from a glioma patient whose treatment included an IDH1 peptide vaccine. This chain joins TRBV9 and TRBJ2-5; 12 bases fit TRBD2. The CDR3 loop is CASSVESLAGGKETQYF. CDR3 sequence (DNA): TGTGCCAGCAGCGTAGAATCACTAGCGGGGGGAAAAGAGACCCAGTACTTC.